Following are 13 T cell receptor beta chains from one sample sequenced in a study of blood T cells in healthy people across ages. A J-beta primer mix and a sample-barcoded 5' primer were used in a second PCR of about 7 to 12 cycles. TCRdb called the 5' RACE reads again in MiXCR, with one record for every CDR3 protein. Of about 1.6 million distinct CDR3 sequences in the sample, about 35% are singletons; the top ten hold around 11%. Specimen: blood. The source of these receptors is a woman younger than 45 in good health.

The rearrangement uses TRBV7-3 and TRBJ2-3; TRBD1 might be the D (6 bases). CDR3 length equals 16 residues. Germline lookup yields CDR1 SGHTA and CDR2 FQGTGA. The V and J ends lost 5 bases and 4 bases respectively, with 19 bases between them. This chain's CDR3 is CASSRSGTYNSDTQYF. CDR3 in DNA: TGTGCCAGCAGCCGATCCGGGACATATAATTCAGATACGCAGTATTTT.

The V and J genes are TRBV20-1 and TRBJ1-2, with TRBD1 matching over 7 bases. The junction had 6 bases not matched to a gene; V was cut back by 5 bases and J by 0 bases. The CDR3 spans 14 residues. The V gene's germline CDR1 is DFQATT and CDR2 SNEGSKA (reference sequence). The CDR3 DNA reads TGCAGTGCTGCGCAGGACAGGACTAACTATGGCTACACCTTC. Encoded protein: CSAAQDRTNYGYTF.

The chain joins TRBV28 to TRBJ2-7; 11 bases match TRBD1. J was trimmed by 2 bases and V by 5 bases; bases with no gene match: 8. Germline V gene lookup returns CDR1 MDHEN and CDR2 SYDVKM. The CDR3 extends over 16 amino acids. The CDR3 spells CASSPRTGGPTYEQYF. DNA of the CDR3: TGTGCCAGCAGTCCGAGGACAGGGGGCCCTACCTACGAGCAGTACTTC.

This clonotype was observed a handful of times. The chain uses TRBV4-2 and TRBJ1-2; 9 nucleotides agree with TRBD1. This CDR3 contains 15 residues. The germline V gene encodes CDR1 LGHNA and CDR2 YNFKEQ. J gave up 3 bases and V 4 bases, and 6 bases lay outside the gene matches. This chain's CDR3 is CASSPRDRDYYGYTF. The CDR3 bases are TGTGCCAGCAGCCCCCGGGACAGGGACTACTATGGCTACACCTTC.

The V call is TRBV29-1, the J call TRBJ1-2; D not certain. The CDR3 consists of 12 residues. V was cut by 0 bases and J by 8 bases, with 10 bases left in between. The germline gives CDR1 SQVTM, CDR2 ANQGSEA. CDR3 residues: CSVEDPLGGYTF. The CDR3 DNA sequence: TGCAGCGTTGAAGATCCGTTGGGGGGCTACACCTTC.

The chain's CDR3 is CASEERYTQYF. The CDR3 nucleotides read TGTGCCAGCGAGGAGCGTTATACGCAGTATTTT. The rearrangement uses TRBV6-1 and TRBJ2-3, with D uncertain. CDR1 is MNHNS and CDR2 is SASEGT in the germline V gene. The CDR3 covers 11 residues. Trimming took 8 bases from V and 7 from J, leaving 10 bases between them.

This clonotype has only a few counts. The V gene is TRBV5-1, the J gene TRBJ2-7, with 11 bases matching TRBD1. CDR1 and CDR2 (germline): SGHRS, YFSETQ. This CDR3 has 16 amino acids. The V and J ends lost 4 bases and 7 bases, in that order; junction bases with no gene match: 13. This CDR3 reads CASSPGTGGRSREQYF. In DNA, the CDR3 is TGCGCCAGCAGCCCCGGGACAGGGGGAAGAAGTAGAGAGCAGTACTTC.

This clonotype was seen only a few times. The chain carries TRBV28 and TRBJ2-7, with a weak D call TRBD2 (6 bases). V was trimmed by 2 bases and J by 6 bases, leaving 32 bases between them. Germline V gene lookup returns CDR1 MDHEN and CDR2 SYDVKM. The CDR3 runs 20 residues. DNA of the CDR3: TGTGCCAGCAGTTTAGTGCGGGGCTATTCTCCCGACAGTGAATGGGGCGAGCAGTACTTC. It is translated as CASSLVRGYSPDSEWGEQYF.

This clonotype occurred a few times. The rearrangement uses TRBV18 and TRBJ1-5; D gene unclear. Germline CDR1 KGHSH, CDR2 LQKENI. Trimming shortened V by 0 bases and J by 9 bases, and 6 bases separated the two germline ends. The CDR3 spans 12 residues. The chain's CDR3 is CASSPPTGPQHF. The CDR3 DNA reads TGTGCCAGCTCACCACCTACGGGGCCCCAGCATTTT.

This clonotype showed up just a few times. The CDR3 is CASRGQGAYNEQFF. The CDR3, as DNA: TGCGCCAGCAGGGGACAGGGGGCCTACAATGAGCAGTTCTTC. The chain combines TRBV5-1 with TRBJ2-1, with TRBD1 identical over 11 bases. There are 14 residues in the CDR3. Losses at the gene ends were 5 bases for V and 2 bases for J; bases not matched to a gene: 0. The germline gives CDR1 SGHRS, CDR2 YFSETQ.

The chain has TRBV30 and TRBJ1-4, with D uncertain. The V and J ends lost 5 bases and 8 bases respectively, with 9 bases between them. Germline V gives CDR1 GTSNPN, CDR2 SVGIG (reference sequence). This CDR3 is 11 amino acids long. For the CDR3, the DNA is TGTGCCTGGGGTTTAGAGGAAAAACTGTTTTTT. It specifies CAWGLEEKLFF.

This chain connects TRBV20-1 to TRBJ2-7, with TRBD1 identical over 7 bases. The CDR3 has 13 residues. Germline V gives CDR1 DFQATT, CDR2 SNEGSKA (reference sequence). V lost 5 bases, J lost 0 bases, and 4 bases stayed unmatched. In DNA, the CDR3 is TGCAGTGCTTTTAGGGACAGCTCCTACGAGCAGTACTTC. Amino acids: CSAFRDSSYEQYF.

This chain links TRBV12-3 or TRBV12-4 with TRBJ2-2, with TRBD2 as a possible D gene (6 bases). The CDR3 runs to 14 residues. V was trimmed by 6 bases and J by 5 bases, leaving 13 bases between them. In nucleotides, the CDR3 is TGTGCCAGCAGGGAGGGACTTATGACCGGGGAGCTGTTTTTT. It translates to CASREGLMTGELFF.